The present entry profiles one T cell receptor (beta chain) with its context. Its specificity is unknown. The data belong to a study of cytomegalovirus exposure and HLA in healthy donors. The PCR had 60 Vbeta and 13 Jbeta primers. Measured with immunoSEQ multiplex PCR; TCRdb has only the in-frame clones, and not every one. Of roughly 170,000 clones listed, approximately 80% are singletons. Overall study findings and caveats: After further analysis at a later stage, roughly 16,000 TCR beta sequences were associated with HLA alleles at 0.05 false discovery rate.

The CDR3 spans 15 residues. From germline, CDR1 is SEHNR and CDR2 FQNEAQ (reference sequence). The V and J ends lost 5 bases and 7 bases respectively, with 18 bases between them. The chain joins TRBV7-9 to TRBJ2-1; D is possibly TRBD1 (5 bases). Material: PBMCs. This sequence originates from a female donor in good health and CMV-seronegative. The CDR3 DNA is TGTGCCAGCAGCGCGCGCCTCAGGGTAAAAAATGAGCAGTTCTTC. Its translation: CASSARLRVKNEQFF.